The present entry profiles one T cell receptor (beta chain) with its context. This sample is drawn from a study of blood T cell repertoires in COVID-19. Study details: Sample material is recorded as cDNA or gDNA derived from T cells, B-cell-depleted T cells, or PBMCs.

Clones were sequenced by immunoSEQ multiplex PCR, and TCRdb holds only the in-frame ones, with some missing. The sample includes some 250,000 clones, roughly 89% seen only once; the top ten take almost 4%. The germline V gene has CDR1 LGHNA and CDR2 YNFKEQ. V shed 3 bases, J shed 5 bases, and the junction held 6 bases outside the gene matches. This CDR3 comprises 15 residues. The sequenced sample consisted of PBMCs or T cells enriched from blood (not recorded which). The chain links TRBV4-2 to TRBJ1-5, with 8 bases aligning to TRBD1. This sequence was found in a woman aged 25 to 39 with acute COVID-19. The CDR3 here is CASSQETGDHQPQHF. CDR3 bases: TGTGCCAGCAGCCAGGAGACAGGGGATCATCAGCCCCAGCATTTT.